One and the same sample provided the 13 T cell receptor beta chains below, sequenced in a study of OX40 agonist ivuxolimab in advanced cancers. The protocol was immunoSEQ multiplex PCR, while the TCRdb copy is restricted to in-frame clones and leaves out a portion. The sample includes tens of thousands of clones, more than 70% of them seen just once. The sample here was CD4+ or CD8+ T cells sorted from blood, taken in a trial of the OX40 agonist ivuxolimab. Every receptor here comes from an adult with an advanced solid tumor such as melanoma, head and neck, liver or kidney cancer.

This clone was detected a few times. This chain connects TRBV6-1 to TRBJ1-6; the D gene is possibly TRBD1 (6 bases). Germline V CDR1 and CDR2: MNHNS, SASEGT. CDR3 size: 16 residues. The V gene lost 1 base and the J gene lost 7 bases, with 14 bases spanning the gap. The CDR3 protein is CASSEGGGVENSPLHF. In DNA, the CDR3 is TGTGCCAGCAGTGAAGGTGGGGGCGTTGAGAATTCACCCCTCCACTTT.

The J gene is TRBJ2-5, the V gene TRBV18, with a possible D match to TRBD1 (6 bases). V lost 3 bases, J lost 1 base, and 9 bases lay in between. The CDR3 runs 14 residues. Germline V lookup: CDR1 KGHSH, CDR2 LQKENI. The CDR3 is CASSPGQIQETQYF. The CDR3 nucleotides read TGTGCCAGCTCACCCGGACAGATCCAAGAGACCCAGTACTTC.

The chain has TRBV30 and TRBJ1-3, with D tentatively TRBD1 (5 bases). The V end was cut by 1 base, the J end by 4 bases, with 8 bases between. The CDR3 spans 13 residues. Germline assignment: CDR1 GTSNPN and CDR2 SVGIG (reference sequence). CDR3 nucleotides: TGTGCCTGGAGTGGACAGCTCGGAAACACCATATATTTT. Protein: CAWSGQLGNTIYF.

The chain uses TRBV7-8 and TRBJ2-7; D is ambiguous. The CDR3 consists of 12 residues. Deletions cut 8 bases from V and 2 bases from J, with 10 bases between. Germline assignment: CDR1 SGHVS and CDR2 FQNEAQ. The CDR3 region is CASGQSTYEQYF. The DNA of the CDR3 is TGTGCCAGCGGGCAGTCGACCTACGAGCAGTACTTC.

The chain has TRBV19 and TRBJ1-5; TRBD1 might be the D (5 bases). V was pared by 1 base and J by 4 bases, with 11 bases between. Per germline, CDR1 LNHDA and CDR2 SQIVND (reference sequence). The CDR3 totals 15 residues. CDR3 region: CASSIGSRVNQPQHF. CDR3 DNA: TGTGCCAGTAGTATAGGCAGCAGGGTTAATCAGCCCCAGCATTTT.

This clone was seen only a few times. The rearrangement joins TRBV2 to TRBJ2-2; D could derive from TRBD1 or TRBD2 (6 bases each). The germline CDR1 and CDR2 sequences are SNHLY and FYNNEI. V was cut by 8 bases and J by 1 base, with 17 bases left in between. The CDR3 is 16 amino acids. CDR3 loop: CASGGIGQRNTGELFF. The DNA of the CDR3 is TGTGCCAGCGGGGGGATTGGACAGAGGAACACCGGGGAGCTGTTTTTT.

The chain couples TRBV18 to TRBJ2-7, with 8 bases aligning to TRBD1. Germline V CDR1 and CDR2: KGHSH, LQKENI. The CDR3 runs to 15 residues. V lost 4 bases to trimming and J lost 2 bases; unmatched junction nucleotides: 7. The CDR3 DNA is TGTGCCAGCTCACGGCAGGGGGACAGGACCTACGAGCAGTACTTC. This encodes CASSRQGDRTYEQYF.

The chain employs TRBV2 and TRBJ1-6; D not resolved. Trimming removed 6 bases from V and 7 bases from J, with 13 bases in between. The length of the CDR3 is 14 residues. Germline CDR1 SNHLY, CDR2 FYNNEI. DNA of the CDR3: TGTGCCAGCAGAAAAAGGACGGACAATTCACCCCTCCACTTT. This translates into CASRKRTDNSPLHF.

DNA of the CDR3: TGTGCCAGCAGAACAAGGGGCTTAGAAAGACTCTATGGCTACACCTTC. As protein: CASRTRGLERLYGYTF. The V call is TRBV28, the J call TRBJ1-2; a weak D match, TRBD1 (5 bases). The V gene lost 6 bases and the J gene lost 4 bases, with 21 bases spanning the gap. The CDR3 runs 16 residues. Germline values: CDR1 MDHEN, CDR2 SYDVKM.

The V call is TRBV28, the J call TRBJ1-1; D remains unclear. CDR3 size: 11 residues. The ends were cut back, 6 bases at V and 4 bases at J, with 6 bases in the middle. Germline V gene lookup returns CDR1 MDHEN and CDR2 SYDVKM. CDR3: CASSPTTEAFF. DNA of the CDR3: TGTGCCAGCAGCCCCACCACTGAAGCTTTCTTT. Together with reference TRBV28 and TRBJ1-1, the CDR3 gives the full variable domain: DVKVTQSSRYLVKRTGEKVFLECVQDMDHENMFWYRQDPGLGLRLIYFSYDVKMKEKGDIPEGYSVSREKKERFSLILESASTNQTSMYLCASSPTTEAFFGQGTRLTVV.

The chain links TRBV6-9 to TRBJ1-4, with a possible D match to TRBD1 (6 bases). Germline V CDR1 and CDR2: MNHGY, SVAAGI. This CDR3 is 15 amino acids long. Trimming shortened V by 4 bases and J by 5 bases, and 14 bases separated the two germline ends. The CDR3 sequence is CASSSDSSANEKLFF. CDR3 in DNA: TGTGCCAGCAGTTCGGACAGTTCGGCGAATGAAAAACTGTTTTTT.

The gene calls are TRBV5-1 and TRBJ1-2; D ambiguous. The germline V and J ends were trimmed by 0 bases and 4 bases, with 10 bases remaining between them. The CDR3 covers 14 residues. From germline, CDR1 is SGHRS and CDR2 YFSETQ. The CDR3 bases are TGCGCCAGCAGCTTGGCTGAGGCCATCTATGGCTACACCTTC. This codes for CASSLAEAIYGYTF.

This chain joins TRBV9 and TRBJ2-3; weak D call: TRBD2 (6 bases). Germline V gene data show CDR1 as SGDLS and CDR2 as YYNGEE. There are 13 residues in the CDR3. The V end was cut by 4 bases, the J end by 6 bases, with 12 bases between. The CDR3 sequence is CASSPRLDDTQYF. The DNA for the CDR3 is TGTGCCAGCAGCCCCCGACTAGACGATACGCAGTATTTT.